A single sample gave rise to the 9 T cell receptor beta chains below, sequenced in a study of blood T cell repertoires in COVID-19. TCRdb's copy holds only in-frame clones and misses some; the assay was immunoSEQ multiplex PCR. The sample has 130,000 to 150,000 clones, 65% to 85% seen once. Sequencing was performed on PBMCs or T cells enriched from blood (not recorded which). Receptor source: a woman in her fifties or sixties who had been exposed to COVID-19.

This chain uses TRBV29-1 with TRBJ2-5, with D unresolved. CDR1 is SQVTM, CDR2 ANQGSEA, per germline. This CDR3 is built from 13 residues. V shed 3 bases and J shed 7 bases, with 15 bases lying between them. The CDR3 bases are TGCAGCGTTGATATGAGTAGGAGAGGGACCCAGTACTTC. It codes for CSVDMSRRGTQYF.

The rearrangement links TRBV6-2 or TRBV6-3 to TRBJ1-1, with D uncertain. The V end was cut by 5 bases, the J end by 4 bases, with 17 bases between. CDR3 length: 15 residues. Germline V gene data show CDR1 as MNHEY and CDR2 as SVGEGT. As DNA, the CDR3 is TGTGCCAGCAGTGACCGGGATCAAGTGGGCACTGAAGCTTTCTTT. Its translation is CASSDRDQVGTEAFF.

The chain is built from TRBV6-5 and TRBJ2-7, with 9 bases aligning to TRBD2. The CDR3 covers 15 residues. The germline V gene has CDR1 MNHEY and CDR2 SVGAGI. V gave up 6 bases and J gave up 6 bases; unmatched junction bases: 12. In DNA, the CDR3 is TGTGCCAGCAGACCTTTTCCCGGACTAGCGATCGAGCAGTACTTC. It specifies CASRPFPGLAIEQYF.

This clone occurred a few times. The genes are TRBV7-2 and TRBJ2-2, with TRBD2 matching 7 bases. CDR1 and CDR2 from the germline V gene are SGHTA and FQGNSA. This CDR3 region has 16 residues. V lost 4 bases, J lost 6 bases, and 11 bases stayed unmatched. The CDR3 loop reads CASSYPGGGSAGELFF. The CDR3 coding sequence is TGTGCCAGCAGCTACCCTGGGGGGGGTTCCGCCGGGGAGCTGTTTTTT.

The chain joins TRBV5-1 to TRBJ2-2, with a tentative D call TRBD1 (6 bases). V was shortened by 2 bases and J by 0 bases, with 14 bases between the two germline ends. Germline CDR1 SGHRS, CDR2 YFSETQ. This CDR3 comprises 17 residues. CDR3 sequence reads: CASSFLSKGANTGELFF. CDR3 DNA: TGCGCCAGCAGCTTCCTCTCAAAGGGGGCGAACACCGGGGAGCTGTTTTTT.

The chain carries TRBV3-1 (or the pseudogene TRBV3-2) and TRBJ1-1, with no clear D. Germline CDR1 LGHDT, CDR2 YNNKEL (reference sequence). This CDR3 contains 13 residues. V was cut by 0 bases and J by 6 bases, with 8 bases left in between. Here the CDR3 DNA reads TGTGCCAGCAGCCAAGATTATCGGGCTGAAGCTTTCTTT. Translation: CASSQDYRAEAFF.

This chain joins TRBV5-1 and TRBJ1-2; no clear D gene. Trimming left V 3 bases short and J 14 bases short, with 17 bases between. The CDR3 covers 12 residues. From germline, CDR1 is SGHRS and CDR2 YFSETQ. The CDR3 sequence is CASSSDWNHPTF. Here the CDR3 DNA reads TGCGCCAGCAGCTCGGACTGGAATCACCCAACCTTC.

The rearrangement uses TRBV6-5 and TRBJ2-7; D is perhaps TRBD1 (6 bases). CDR3 length: 14 residues. Deletions cut 7 bases from V and 3 bases from J, with 16 bases between. Germline values: CDR1 MNHEY, CDR2 SVGAGI. CDR3 DNA: TGTGCCAGCACTCCCGGCACAGGGATCTACGAGCAGTACTTC. As protein: CASTPGTGIYEQYF.

The CDR3 region is CASSLGGLGDEQFF. The DNA for the CDR3 is TGTGCCAGCAGCTTAGGGGGACTAGGGGATGAGCAGTTCTTC. V usage is TRBV11-3 and J usage is TRBJ2-1; 8 bases agree with TRBD2. CDR3 size: 14 residues. The germline V gene has CDR1 SGHNT and CDR2 YENEEA. Trimming at V came to 1 base and at J to 8 bases, leaving 4 bases not matched to a gene.